This T cell receptor beta chain was recovered during a study of cytomegalovirus exposure and HLA in healthy donors. Turning to the study itself: Genetic ancestry analysis placed around 76% of the approximately 400 donors that were genotyped in the Caucasian-associated cluster.

The germline V gene has CDR1 SGHVS and CDR2 FQNEAQ. The CDR3 covers 15 residues. With 5 bases clipped from V and 1 base from J, the junction kept 7 bases outside the gene matches. To note about this clone: Its antigen is not identified.

The study ran its PCR with 60 Vbeta and 13 Jbeta primers. Only in-frame clones appear in the TCRdb table, and some are missing; sequencing was by immunoSEQ multiplex PCR. The sample shows approximately 150,000 clones, roughly 81% of them seen only once. Study findings and constraints: Later analysis identified a missense DCLRE1C variant that was linked to TCR beta V- and J-gene trimming. Among CMV-associated TCR beta chains, most appeared HLA-restricted in a later analysis. TCR beta sequences reportedly predicted the HLA-A and HLA-B alleles of most subjects accurately.

The receptor was isolated from a female donor in good health and CMV-seronegative. V and J are TRBV7-8 and TRBJ1-2; TRBD1 agrees at 7 bases. Sequenced input: PBMCs. CDR3 in DNA: TGTGCCAGCAGCATTGGGACAGCGAATAACTATGGCTACACCTTC. It translates to CASSIGTANNYGYTF. Looking up the rest from reference TRBV7-8 and TRBJ1-2 gives the full variable domain: GAGVSQSPRYKVAKRGQDVALRCDPISGHVSLFWYQQALGQGPEFLTYFQNEAQLDKSGLPSDRFFAERPEGSVSTLKIQRTQQEDSAVYLCASSIGTANNYGYTFGSGTRLTVV.